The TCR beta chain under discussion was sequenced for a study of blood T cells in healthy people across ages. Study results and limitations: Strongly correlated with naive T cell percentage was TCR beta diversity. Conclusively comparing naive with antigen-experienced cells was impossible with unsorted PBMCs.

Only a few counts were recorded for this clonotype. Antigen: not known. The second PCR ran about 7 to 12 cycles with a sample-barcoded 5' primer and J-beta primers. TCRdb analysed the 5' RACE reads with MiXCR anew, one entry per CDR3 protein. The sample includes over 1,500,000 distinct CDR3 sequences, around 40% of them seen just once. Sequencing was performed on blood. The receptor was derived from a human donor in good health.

CDR3 DNA: TGTGCCAGCAGTTACATTAGAGGGAACTACGAGCAGTACTTC. It translates to CASSYIRGNYEQYF. V gene TRBV6-5 combines with J gene TRBJ2-4; a possible D gene is TRBD2 (5 bases). The DNA matches TRBJ2-7 better at its end, which makes the J call doubtful. Germline V gene lookup returns CDR1 MNHEY and CDR2 SVGAGI. This CDR3 is 14 amino acids long.